These 18 T cell receptor beta chains originate from one sample sequenced in a study of shared clonotypes between healthy human individuals. As defined, naive CD8 cells were CD45RO-negative and positively selected for CCR7, with terminally differentiated effector memory CD45RA+ cells excluded. Sequencing was performed with immunoSEQ multiplex PCR; in TCRdb, only in-frame clones are kept and a portion is missing. This sample has around 2,000,000 clones; around 96% occur once, and the top ten carry about 1.1%. Source material: naive CD8+ T cells sorted from blood. These receptors were collected from a man younger than 30 in good health.

This sequence joins TRBV4-1 and TRBJ2-2; D is perhaps TRBD2 (6 bases). The CDR3 runs to 17 residues. V gave up 4 bases and J gave up 5 bases, with 20 bases separating them. Germline-derived CDR1 and CDR2 are MGHRA and YSYEKL. The CDR3 DNA is TGCGCCAGCAGCCCATTAAGCTGGGGGGTCGCTACCGGGGAGCTGTTTTTT. It encodes CASSPLSWGVATGELFF.

The gene calls are TRBV27 and TRBJ2-1; no clear D gene. The CDR3 runs 16 residues. V shed 8 bases and J shed 2 bases, with 19 bases lying between them. Germline V gene lookup returns CDR1 MNHEY and CDR2 SMNVEV (reference sequence). The CDR3 bases are TGTGCCAGCGGTTCCCAGTCGCCTTCCCCCTACAATGAGCAGTTCTTC. Encoded protein: CASGSQSPSPYNEQFF.

This chain joins TRBV5-4 and TRBJ1-2; unclear D gene. The V gene's germline CDR1 is SGHNT and CDR2 YYREEE (reference sequence). Trimming left V 4 bases short and J 2 bases short, with 12 bases between. The CDR3 is 14 residues long. CDR3 sequence (DNA): TGTGCCAGCAGCGCTGACGGGATGAACTATGGCTACACCTTC. Amino acids: CASSADGMNYGYTF.

The chain links TRBV6-5 to TRBJ2-1, with 7 bases identical to TRBD2. CDR1 MNHEY and CDR2 SVGAGI come from the germline V gene. This CDR3 region has 14 residues. The junction had 10 bases not matched to a gene; V was cut back by 6 bases and J by 8 bases. This CDR3 reads CASSLGTMIHEQFF. The CDR3 DNA sequence: TGTGCCAGCAGCTTAGGGACTATGATCCATGAGCAGTTCTTC.

This clone showed up just once. The chain employs TRBV9 and TRBJ1-4; weak D call: TRBD1 (5 bases). V lost 3 bases and J 0 bases, leaving 12 bases between the germline ends. The CDR3 is 16 amino acids. In germline, CDR1 is SGDLS, CDR2 YYNGEE. The CDR3 nucleotides read TGTGCCAGCAGCGAGGGAACACAGGCAACTAATGAAAAACTGTTTTTT. This codes for CASSEGTQATNEKLFF.

The chain joins TRBV6-6 to TRBJ1-2; unclear D gene. The V gene's germline CDR1 is MNHNY and CDR2 SVGAGI (reference sequence). The V end lost 7 bases, the J end lost 1 base, and 16 bases lay between the germline ends. The CDR3 covers 15 residues. CDR3 nucleotide sequence: TGTGCCAGCAATCCCCTTAGAGGGTTTAACTATGGCTACACCTTC. It specifies CASNPLRGFNYGYTF.

The chain recombines TRBV7-6 with TRBJ1-2; 7 bases agree with TRBD1. Losses at the gene ends were 3 bases for V and 3 bases for J; bases not matched to a gene: 4. CDR3 size: 14 residues. Germline V gene lookup returns CDR1 SGHVS and CDR2 FNYEAQ. The CDR3 DNA reads TGTGCCAGCAGCTTTGGACAGGTCGACTATGGCTACACCTTC. Translating gives CASSFGQVDYGYTF.

This chain links TRBV5-4 with TRBJ2-7, with TRBD2 identical over 10 bases. The length of the CDR3 is 17 residues. The germline V gene encodes CDR1 SGHNT and CDR2 YYREEE (reference sequence). V dropped 7 bases and J dropped 6; count of bases not matched to a gene: 19. This CDR3 reads CASSRGILAGVSPEQYF. CDR3 nucleotide sequence: TGTGCCAGCTCTAGGGGGATCCTAGCGGGAGTTTCTCCCGAGCAGTACTTC.

This chain joins TRBV27 and TRBJ2-1; D possibly corresponds to TRBD1 (5 bases). The CDR3 is made up of 13 amino acids. V lost 8 bases, J lost 4 bases, and 12 bases lay in between. Per the germline V gene, CDR1 is MNHEY and CDR2 is SMNVEV (reference sequence). The DNA for the CDR3 is TGTGCCAGCGGGGCTCTTGGATACAATGAGCAGTTCTTC. It specifies CASGALGYNEQFF.

The rearrangement uses TRBV6-5 and TRBJ1-1; D not resolved. V dropped 6 bases and J dropped 3 bases, with 8 bases sitting between them. Germline CDR1 MNHEY, CDR2 SVGAGI. The length of the CDR3 is 12 residues. CDR3 coding DNA: TGTGCCAGCAGAATTGGGGACACTGAAGCTTTCTTT. Its protein product is CASRIGDTEAFF.

The gene calls are TRBV10-2 and TRBJ1-5; D gene uncertain. Germline V gives CDR1 WSHSY, CDR2 SAAADI. V was shortened by 4 bases and J by 8 bases, with 15 bases between the two germline ends. CDR3 length: 14 residues. The CDR3 protein is CASSARSLLEPQHF. The CDR3 bases are TGCGCCAGCAGTGCCAGGTCCCTTCTGGAGCCCCAGCATTTT.

CDR3 amino acids: CATRDTEIGELFF. CDR3 nucleotide sequence: TGTGCCACCAGGGACACGGAAATCGGGGAGCTGTTTTTT. The J gene is TRBJ2-2, the V gene TRBV6-5, with D perhaps matching TRBD1 (6 bases). The CDR3 consists of 13 residues. Trimming took 10 bases from V and 7 from J, leaving 16 bases between them. From germline, CDR1 is MNHEY and CDR2 SVGAGI.

The chain has TRBV5-1 and TRBJ2-5; 9 bases fit TRBD1. Germline CDR1 SGHRS, CDR2 YFSETQ. The CDR3 covers 14 residues. The V gene end was trimmed by 2 bases and the J gene end by 3 bases; junction bases not matched to a gene: 2. CDR3 nucleotides: TGCGCCAGCAGCTTACGGACAGGGGAAGAGACCCAGTACTTC. Its protein product is CASSLRTGEETQYF. Based on the CDR3 plus reference TRBV5-1 and TRBJ2-5, the full variable domain is KAGVTQTPRYLIKTRGQQVTLSCSPISGHRSVSWYQQTPGQGLQFLFEYFSETQRNKGNFPGRFSGRQFSNSRSEMNVSTLELGDSALYLCASSLRTGEETQYFGPGTRLLVL.

This chain uses TRBV6-6 with TRBJ2-7, with no clear D. This CDR3 comprises 15 residues. Looked up from germline, CDR1 is MNHNY and CDR2 is SVGAGI (reference sequence). Trimming took 0 bases from V and 0 from J, leaving 9 bases between them. CDR3 residues: CASSYSTFSSYEQYF. Here the CDR3 DNA reads TGTGCCAGCAGTTACTCGACATTCTCCTCCTACGAGCAGTACTTC.

The chain joins TRBV27 to TRBJ2-7; TRBD1 agrees at 7 bases. Germline V gene sequence: CDR1 MNHEY, CDR2 SMNVEV (reference sequence). Trimming removed 8 bases from V and 4 bases from J; junction bases left unmatched: 8. This CDR3 is built from 13 residues. The CDR3 protein is CASGSGTAYEQYF. The CDR3 DNA sequence: TGTGCCAGCGGTTCCGGGACAGCTTACGAGCAGTACTTC.

V gene TRBV4-2 combines with J gene TRBJ2-5; TRBD2 matches at 9 bases. Trimming took 0 bases from V and 3 from J; bases not matched to a gene: 8. The CDR3 sequence is 17 residues long. Per the germline V gene, CDR1 is LGHNA and CDR2 is YNFKEQ. The CDR3 region has the DNA TGTGCCAGCAGCCAAGAAACGTCTAGCGGGGAGGAAGAGACCCAGTACTTC. This gives the protein CASSQETSSGEEETQYF.

The V and J genes are TRBV29-1 and TRBJ2-5; 9 bases are a match to TRBD2. The V gene's germline CDR1 is SQVTM and CDR2 ANQGSEA. The CDR3 runs to 15 residues. V lost 4 bases to trimming and J lost 5 bases; unmatched junction nucleotides: 11. CDR3 in DNA: TGCAGCGTTGTCTCCGCGGGAGGGCCGGTCGAGACCCAGTACTTC. Translation gives CSVVSAGGPVETQYF.

The chain uses TRBV5-4 and TRBJ2-1; D gene ambiguous. V was pared by 7 bases and J by 2 bases, with 7 bases between. The CDR3 has 12 residues. Germline values: CDR1 SGHNT, CDR2 YYREEE (reference sequence). DNA for the CDR3: TGTGCCAGCGTCGGTACCTACAATGAGCAGTTCTTC. This gives the protein CASVGTYNEQFF.